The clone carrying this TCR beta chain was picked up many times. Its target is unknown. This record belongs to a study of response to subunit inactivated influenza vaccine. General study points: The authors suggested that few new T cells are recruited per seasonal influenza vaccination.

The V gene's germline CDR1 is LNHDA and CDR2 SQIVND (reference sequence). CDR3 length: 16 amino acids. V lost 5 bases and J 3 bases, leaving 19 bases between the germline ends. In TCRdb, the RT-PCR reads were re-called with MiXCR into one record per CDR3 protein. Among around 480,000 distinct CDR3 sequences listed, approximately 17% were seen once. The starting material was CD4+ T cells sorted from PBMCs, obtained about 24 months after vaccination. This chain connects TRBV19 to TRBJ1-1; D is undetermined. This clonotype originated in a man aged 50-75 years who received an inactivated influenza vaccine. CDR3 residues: CASSDSAGSRYTEAFF. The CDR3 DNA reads TGTGCCAGTAGTGATAGCGCGGGCAGTCGGTACACTGAAGCTTTCTTT.